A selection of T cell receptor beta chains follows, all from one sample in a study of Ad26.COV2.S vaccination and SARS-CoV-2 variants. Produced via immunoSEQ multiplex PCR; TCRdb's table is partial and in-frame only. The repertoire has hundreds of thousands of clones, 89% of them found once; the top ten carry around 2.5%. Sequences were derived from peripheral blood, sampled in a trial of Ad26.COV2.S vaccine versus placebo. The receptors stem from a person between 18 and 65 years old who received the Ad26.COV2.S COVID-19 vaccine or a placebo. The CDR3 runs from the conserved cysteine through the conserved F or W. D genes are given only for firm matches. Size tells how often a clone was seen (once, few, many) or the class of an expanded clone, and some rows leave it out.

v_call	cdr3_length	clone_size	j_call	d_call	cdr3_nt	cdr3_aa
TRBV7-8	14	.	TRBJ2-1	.	TGTGCCAGCAGCTTAGCGCTTCGGAGCAATGAGCAGTTCTTC	CASSLALRSNEQFF
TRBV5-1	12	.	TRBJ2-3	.	TGCGCCAGCAGCTCCGGGGGAGATACGCAGTATTTT	CASSSGGDTQYF
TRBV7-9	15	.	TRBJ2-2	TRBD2	TGTGCCAGCAGGGAGACTAGCGGGGGAACCGGGGAGCTGTTTTTT	CASRETSGGTGELFF
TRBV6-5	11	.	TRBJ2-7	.	TGTGCCAGCAGTACACCCTACGAGCAGTACTTC	CASSTPYEQYF
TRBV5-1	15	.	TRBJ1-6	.	TGCGCCAGCAGCTTGGATTCAGTCAGTAATTCACCCCTCCACTTT	CASSLDSVSNSPLHF
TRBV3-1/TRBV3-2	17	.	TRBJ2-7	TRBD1	TGTGCCAGCAGCCAAGACCGATCCGGGACAGACCATTACGAGCAGTACTTC	CASSQDRSGTDHYEQYF
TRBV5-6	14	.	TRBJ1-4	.	TGTGCCAGCAGCTTCGGGGGGGCAAATGAAAAACTGTTTTTT	CASSFGGANEKLFF
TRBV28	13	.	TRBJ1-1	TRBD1	TGTGCCAGCACCTTGCCGGGACAGGAAGAAGCTTTCTTT	CASTLPGQEEAFF
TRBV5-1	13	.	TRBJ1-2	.	TGCGCCAGCAGCTACTCTACAGGGAATGGCTACACCTTC	CASSYSTGNGYTF
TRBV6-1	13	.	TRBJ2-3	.	TGTGCCAGCAGTGAAGGTCCCGTGAATACGCAGTATTTT	CASSEGPVNTQYF
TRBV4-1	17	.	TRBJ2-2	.	TGCGCCAGCAGCCAAAGTAGGAAAAAGGGTGTCACCGGGGAGCTGTTTTTT	CASSQSRKKGVTGELFF
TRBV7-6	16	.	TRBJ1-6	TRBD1	TGTGCCATTGGGGGGAATAAGGACAGGGCGAATTCACCCCTCCACTTT	CAIGGNKDRANSPLHF
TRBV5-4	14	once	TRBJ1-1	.	TGTGCCAGCAGCTTGGGACAACCGAACACTGAAGCTTTCTTT	CASSLGQPNTEAFF
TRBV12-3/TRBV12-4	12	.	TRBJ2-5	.	TGTGCCAGCAGTTTCATTACGGAGACCCAGTACTTC	CASSFITETQYF
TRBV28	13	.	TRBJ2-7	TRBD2	TGTGCCAGCAGTGTCCCCCCGGGGGGCGAGCAGTACTTC	CASSVPPGGEQYF
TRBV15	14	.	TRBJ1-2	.	TGTGCCACCAGCAGAGATATACAGGACTATGGCTACACCTTC	CATSRDIQDYGYTF
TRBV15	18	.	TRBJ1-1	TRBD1	TGTGCCACCAGCAGCGCCTGGACAGGCCCGGGAAAGCACACTGAAGCTTTCTTT	CATSSAWTGPGKHTEAFF
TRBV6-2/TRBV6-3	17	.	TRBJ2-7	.	TGTGCCAGCAGTGACCGGAGTGGAGGGGGGCTTAACTACGAGCAGTACTTC	CASSDRSGGGLNYEQYF
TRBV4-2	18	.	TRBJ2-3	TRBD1	TGTGCCAGCAGCCAGAGCCCTAACAGGGGCGCTAGCACAGATACGCAGTATTTT	CASSQSPNRGASTDTQYF
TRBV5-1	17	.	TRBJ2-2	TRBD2	TGCGCCAGCAGACCACTAGCGGGAGGGCCGTACACCGGGGAGCTGTTTTTT	CASRPLAGGPYTGELFF
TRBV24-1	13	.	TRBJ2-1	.	TGTGCCACCAGTGTGGACAGATACAATGAGCAGTTCTTC	CATSVDRYNEQFF
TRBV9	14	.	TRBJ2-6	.	TGTGCCAGCAGCGGGGGAACTGGGGCCAACGTCCTGACTTTC	CASSGGTGANVLTF